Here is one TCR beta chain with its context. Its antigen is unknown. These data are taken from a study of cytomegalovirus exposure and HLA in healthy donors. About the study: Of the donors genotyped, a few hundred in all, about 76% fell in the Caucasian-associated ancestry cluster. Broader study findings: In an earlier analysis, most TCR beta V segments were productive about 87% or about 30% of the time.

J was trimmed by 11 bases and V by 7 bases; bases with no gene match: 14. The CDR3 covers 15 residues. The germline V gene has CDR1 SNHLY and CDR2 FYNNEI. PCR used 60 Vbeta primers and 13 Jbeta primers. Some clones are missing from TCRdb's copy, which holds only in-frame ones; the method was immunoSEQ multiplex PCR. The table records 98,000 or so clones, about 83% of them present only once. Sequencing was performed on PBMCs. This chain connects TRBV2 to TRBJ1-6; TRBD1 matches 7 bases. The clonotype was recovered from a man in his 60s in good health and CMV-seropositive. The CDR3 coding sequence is TGTGCCAGCAACGGACAGGAAGAACTAAGTACACCCCTCCACTTT. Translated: CASNGQEELSTPLHF.